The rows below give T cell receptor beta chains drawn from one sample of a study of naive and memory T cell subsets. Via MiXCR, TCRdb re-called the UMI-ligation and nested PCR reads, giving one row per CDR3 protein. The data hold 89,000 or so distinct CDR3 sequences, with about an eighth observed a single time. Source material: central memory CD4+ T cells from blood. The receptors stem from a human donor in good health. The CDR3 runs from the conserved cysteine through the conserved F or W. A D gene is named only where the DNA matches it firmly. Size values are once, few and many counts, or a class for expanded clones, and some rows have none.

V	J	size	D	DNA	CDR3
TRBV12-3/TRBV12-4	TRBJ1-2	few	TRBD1	TGTGCCAGCAGTCTCAGGGGGCCCCGAGCTAACTATGGCTACACCTTC	CASSLRGPRANYGYTF
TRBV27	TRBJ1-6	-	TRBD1	TGTGCCAGCAGTTTAAGACAGGGCGGTTCGTATTCACCCCTCCACTTT	CASSLRQGGSYSPLHF
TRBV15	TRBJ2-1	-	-	TGTGCCACCAGCAGAGATATCCAAAGTTCGACAGGAGCCTACAATGAGCAGTTCTTC	CATSRDIQSSTGAYNEQFF
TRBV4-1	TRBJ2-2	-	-	TGCGCCAGCAGCCAAGACGAACACACCGGGGAGCTGTTTTTT	CASSQDEHTGELFF
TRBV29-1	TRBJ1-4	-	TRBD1	TGCAGCGTTGGGTCGGGACAGCCAAATGAAAAACTGTTTTTT	CSVGSGQPNEKLFF
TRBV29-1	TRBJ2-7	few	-	TGCAGCGGTGCCTCCTACGAGCAGTACTTC	CSGASYEQYF
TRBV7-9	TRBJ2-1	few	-	TGTGCCAGCAGCCCTCGGGGCAGCCGGGACTCCTACAATGAGCAGTTCTTC	CASSPRGSRDSYNEQFF
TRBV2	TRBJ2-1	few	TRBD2	TGTGCCAGCAGTGTGACTAGCGGATACAATGAGCAGTTCTTC	CASSVTSGYNEQFF
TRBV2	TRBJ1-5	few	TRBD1	TGTGCCAGCAGCTCGACAGGGAAGGGCAATCAGCCCCAGCATTTT	CASSSTGKGNQPQHF
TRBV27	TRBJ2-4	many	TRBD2	TGTGCCAGCAGAGCGGGAGGCGGGGGAAACATTCAGTACTTC	CASRAGGGGNIQYF
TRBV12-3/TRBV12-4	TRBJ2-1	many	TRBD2	TGTGCCAGCAGTCAGCAAACTAGCGCGTCTGAGCAGTTCTTC	CASSQQTSASEQFF
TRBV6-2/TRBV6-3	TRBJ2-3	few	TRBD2	TGTGCCAGCAAAACAGCGGGGCCGGGGACAGATACGCAGTATTTT	CASKTAGPGTDTQYF